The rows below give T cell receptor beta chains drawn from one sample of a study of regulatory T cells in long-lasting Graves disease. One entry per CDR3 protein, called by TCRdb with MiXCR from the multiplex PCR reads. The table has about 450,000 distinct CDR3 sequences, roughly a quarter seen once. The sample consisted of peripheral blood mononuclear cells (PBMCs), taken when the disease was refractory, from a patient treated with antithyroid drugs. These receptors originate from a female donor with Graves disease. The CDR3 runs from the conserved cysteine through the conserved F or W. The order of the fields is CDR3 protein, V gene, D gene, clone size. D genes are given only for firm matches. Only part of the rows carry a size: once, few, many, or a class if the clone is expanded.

CASSPILRAKTRKLFF	TRBV27	-	many
CATSDSGGGEGIDEQFF	TRBV24-1	TRBD2	few
CASSLGAGTTDTQYF	TRBV11-2	-	-
CASSQHRGGRGTEAFF	TRBV28	-	many
CSARAPFRGNTEAFF	TRBV20-1	-	-
CASSYMPRQGLEQYF	TRBV6-2/TRBV6-3	-	many
CASSTLAEAETQYF	TRBV5-1	TRBD2	-
CTSSSSQRLGQGRETQYF	TRBV27	TRBD1	once
CASSIARDRATRGNTEAFF	TRBV2	TRBD1	many
CASSLEVTASGNTIYF	TRBV13	-	few
CASGGNYGYTF	TRBV12-3/TRBV12-4	-	many
CARTITITQYF	TRBV11-1	-	many
CASSIRRKDLEAFF	TRBV19	-	few
CTSSSGGGNIQYF	TRBV2	TRBD2	-
CASSSQPGSTEAFF	TRBV7-2	-	few
CASSRPGQGGDEQFF	TRBV7-2	-	many
CASSQDDLPTGELFF	TRBV3-1	-	-
CASSERTGSYEQYF	TRBV2	TRBD1	many
CASSLGQYEQYF	TRBV13	-	-
CASSRGGANSGANVLTF	TRBV4-3	-	-
CASRARQGGNEQFF	TRBV2	TRBD1	few
CAGRVQGPGTEAFF	TRBV12-3/TRBV12-4	-	once